These T cell receptor beta chains were read from a single sample in a study of cytomegalovirus exposure and HLA in healthy donors. This table comes from immunoSEQ multiplex PCR, and its TCRdb copy is limited to in-frame clones, with some not included. Among hundreds of thousands of clones, roughly nine tenths were seen once, and the ten largest hold more than 10%. The specimen sequenced was PBMCs. All receptors come from a man younger than 35 in good health and CMV-seropositive. CDR3s include the opening cysteine and the closing phenylalanine or tryptophan. A D gene is named only where the DNA matches it firmly. The size entry is marked missing in some rows and otherwise reads once, few, many or a size class.

CDR3aa: CASSFVELFF; CDR3nt: TGTGCCAGCAGTTTTGTGGAGCTGTTTTTT; v_gene: TRBV27; d_gene: -; abundance: -; j_gene: TRBJ2-2
CDR3aa: CASSVGGDRERNEQFF; CDR3nt: TGTGCCAGCAGCGTAGGCGGGGACAGGGAGCGCAATGAGCAGTTCTTC; v_gene: TRBV9; d_gene: TRBD1; abundance: -; j_gene: TRBJ2-1
CDR3aa: CSVDWTSGLQETQYF; CDR3nt: TGCAGCGTTGACTGGACTAGCGGCCTCCAAGAGACCCAGTACTTC; v_gene: TRBV29-1; d_gene: TRBD2; abundance: -; j_gene: TRBJ2-5
CDR3aa: CASSLEWGLAEAFF; CDR3nt: TGTGCCAGCAGTTTAGAGTGGGGGTTAGCTGAAGCTTTCTTT; v_gene: TRBV28; d_gene: -; abundance: -; j_gene: TRBJ1-1
CDR3aa: CASSGGPWPGSDTQYF; CDR3nt: TGTGCCAGCAGCGGTGGTCCGTGGCCTGGGTCAGATACGCAGTATTTT; v_gene: TRBV9; d_gene: -; abundance: -; j_gene: TRBJ2-3
CDR3aa: CAISEYGGDQPQHF; CDR3nt: TGTGCCATCAGTGAGTACGGGGGCGATCAGCCCCAGCATTTT; v_gene: TRBV10-3; d_gene: -; abundance: -; j_gene: TRBJ1-5
CDR3aa: CSVAQVNTEAFF; CDR3nt: TGCAGCGTTGCTCAAGTAAACACTGAAGCTTTCTTT; v_gene: TRBV29-1; d_gene: -; abundance: -; j_gene: TRBJ1-1
CDR3aa: CASIQGGNYGYTF; CDR3nt: TGTGCCAGCATTCAAGGGGGGAACTATGGCTACACCTTC; v_gene: TRBV28; d_gene: -; abundance: few; j_gene: TRBJ1-2
CDR3aa: CASRVGSQRPQHF; CDR3nt: TGTGCCAGCAGGGTGGGGTCTCAGCGGCCCCAGCATTTT; v_gene: TRBV6-1; d_gene: -; abundance: -; j_gene: TRBJ1-5
CDR3aa: CASSQDWASSHNEQFF; CDR3nt: TGCGCCAGCAGCCAAGATTGGGCTAGCAGTCACAATGAGCAGTTCTTC; v_gene: TRBV4-1; d_gene: -; abundance: -; j_gene: TRBJ2-1
CDR3aa: CASSIGQGYEQYF; CDR3nt: TGTGCCAGCAGCATCGGACAGGGTTACGAGCAGTACTTC; v_gene: TRBV7-7; d_gene: TRBD1; abundance: -; j_gene: TRBJ2-7
CDR3aa: CASSWVFSVEQYF; CDR3nt: TGTGCCAGCAGCTGGGTCTTCAGCGTCGAGCAGTACTTC; v_gene: TRBV5-6; d_gene: -; abundance: once; j_gene: TRBJ2-7
CDR3aa: CASSLRQGSNQPQHF; CDR3nt: TGTGCCAGCAGCTTAAGACAGGGCAGCAATCAGCCCCAGCATTTT; v_gene: TRBV7-2; d_gene: TRBD1; abundance: -; j_gene: TRBJ1-5
CDR3aa: CASSHGNTEAFF; CDR3nt: TGTGCCAGTAGCCACGGGAACACTGAAGCTTTCTTT; v_gene: TRBV19; d_gene: -; abundance: -; j_gene: TRBJ1-1
CDR3aa: CASSVGSTVGEKLFF; CDR3nt: TGTGCCAGCAGCGTAGGGTCGACCGTCGGAGAAAAACTGTTTTTT; v_gene: TRBV9; d_gene: -; abundance: -; j_gene: TRBJ1-4
CDR3aa: CASSLYNEQFF; CDR3nt: TGTGCCAGCAGCCTCTACAATGAGCAGTTCTTC; v_gene: TRBV6-5; d_gene: -; abundance: -; j_gene: TRBJ2-1
CDR3aa: CASSMWGRHTEAFF; CDR3nt: TGTGCCAGTAGTATGTGGGGGAGGCACACTGAAGCTTTCTTT; v_gene: TRBV19; d_gene: -; abundance: -; j_gene: TRBJ1-1
CDR3aa: CASSLGLGSDTQYF; CDR3nt: TGTGCCAGCAGCTTGGGACTAGGGTCAGATACGCAGTATTTT; v_gene: TRBV7-9; d_gene: TRBD2; abundance: -; j_gene: TRBJ2-3
CDR3aa: CASSPGPTYGYTF; CDR3nt: TGTGCCAGTAGTCCCGGACCGACCTATGGCTACACCTTC; v_gene: TRBV19; d_gene: -; abundance: -; j_gene: TRBJ1-2
CDR3aa: CASSYHRNLNTEAFF; CDR3nt: TGTGCCAGCAGTTACCACAGAAATTTGAACACTGAAGCTTTCTTT; v_gene: TRBV6-8; d_gene: -; abundance: -; j_gene: TRBJ1-1
CDR3aa: CASSWTIQETQYF; CDR3nt: TGTGCCAGCAGTTGGACTATCCAAGAGACCCAGTACTTC; v_gene: TRBV2; d_gene: -; abundance: -; j_gene: TRBJ2-5
CDR3aa: CASSLTSGFFVTQYF; CDR3nt: TGTGCCAGCAGCCTGACTAGCGGTTTTTTTGTGACCCAGTACTTC; v_gene: TRBV7-2; d_gene: TRBD2; abundance: -; j_gene: TRBJ2-5
CDR3aa: CASSSFQGHSYEQYF; CDR3nt: TGTGCCAGCAGTTCGTTCCAGGGTCACTCCTACGAGCAGTACTTC; v_gene: TRBV6-1; d_gene: -; abundance: -; j_gene: TRBJ2-7
CDR3aa: CATSRGWEASTDTQYF; CDR3nt: TGTGCCACCAGCAGAGGGTGGGAGGCGTCAACAGATACGCAGTATTTT; v_gene: TRBV15; d_gene: -; abundance: -; j_gene: TRBJ2-3
CDR3aa: CASSLGGAHSQPQHF; CDR3nt: TGTGCCAGCAGTTTAGGGGGGGCGCACAGTCAGCCCCAGCATTTT; v_gene: TRBV27; d_gene: -; abundance: -; j_gene: TRBJ1-5
CDR3aa: CASTQTSGNEQFF; CDR3nt: TGTGCCAGTACCCAGACTAGCGGGAATGAGCAGTTCTTC; v_gene: TRBV19; d_gene: TRBD2; abundance: -; j_gene: TRBJ2-1
CDR3aa: CASSNRVAPGISNEQYF; CDR3nt: TGTGCCAGCAGCAACCGGGTAGCGCCAGGGATAAGCAACGAGCAGTACTTC; v_gene: TRBV27; d_gene: -; abundance: -; j_gene: TRBJ2-7
CDR3aa: CASSSSDLSGANVLTF; CDR3nt: TGTGCCAGCAGTTCCTCAGACTTGTCTGGGGCCAACGTCCTGACTTTC; v_gene: TRBV6-6; d_gene: -; abundance: -; j_gene: TRBJ2-6
CDR3aa: CASSVRQESYEQYF; CDR3nt: TGTGCCAGCAGCGTAAGACAGGAGAGCTACGAGCAGTACTTC; v_gene: TRBV9; d_gene: -; abundance: few; j_gene: TRBJ2-7
CDR3aa: CASSTGGTNTGELFF; CDR3nt: TGCGCCAGCAGCACAGGGGGGACGAACACCGGGGAGCTGTTTTTT; v_gene: TRBV5-1; d_gene: TRBD1; abundance: -; j_gene: TRBJ2-2
CDR3aa: CASSFYTLGEAFF; CDR3nt: TGTGCCAGCAGTTTTTATACCCTGGGGGAAGCTTTCTTT; v_gene: TRBV28; d_gene: -; abundance: -; j_gene: TRBJ1-1
CDR3aa: CASSLGGMGTEAFF; CDR3nt: TGTGCCAGCAGTTTAGGAGGGATGGGCACTGAAGCTTTCTTT; v_gene: TRBV28; d_gene: -; abundance: -; j_gene: TRBJ1-1
CDR3aa: CASRRPGQGNEQFF; CDR3nt: TGTGCCAGCAGACGTCCGGGACAGGGAAATGAGCAGTTCTTC; v_gene: TRBV6-6; d_gene: TRBD1; abundance: -; j_gene: TRBJ2-1
CDR3aa: CASSFELAGDNEQFF; CDR3nt: TGTGCCAGCAGCTTTGAACTAGCGGGAGACAATGAGCAGTTCTTC; v_gene: TRBV7-6; d_gene: TRBD2; abundance: -; j_gene: TRBJ2-1
CDR3aa: CAISRGLSYGYTF; CDR3nt: TGTGCCATCTCCCGGGGGTTGAGCTATGGCTACACCTTC; v_gene: TRBV6-5; d_gene: -; abundance: -; j_gene: TRBJ1-2
CDR3aa: CASSASGRETDTQYF; CDR3nt: TGCGCCAGCAGCGCTAGCGGGAGAGAGACAGATACGCAGTATTTT; v_gene: TRBV5-1; d_gene: TRBD2; abundance: -; j_gene: TRBJ2-3
CDR3aa: CASGRAGGYYEQYF; CDR3nt: TGTGCCAGCGGCCGAGCAGGGGGATACTACGAGCAGTACTTC; v_gene: TRBV7-2; d_gene: TRBD1; abundance: -; j_gene: TRBJ2-7
CDR3aa: CASSPHRTGVYEQYF; CDR3nt: TGTGCCAGCAGCCCCCACCGGACAGGGGTGTACGAGCAGTACTTC; v_gene: TRBV7-2; d_gene: TRBD1; abundance: -; j_gene: TRBJ2-7
CDR3aa: CASSPGLNTGELFF; CDR3nt: TGTGCCAGCAGCCCGGGACTGAACACCGGGGAGCTGTTTTTT; v_gene: TRBV7-3; d_gene: -; abundance: few; j_gene: TRBJ2-2